The 13 T cell receptor beta chains given below trace back to one sample, sequenced in a study of regulatory T cells in long-lasting Graves disease. HTBI primers from iRepertoire and Arm-PCR of CDR3 regions yielded the TCR beta libraries. TCRdb reprocessed the multiplex PCR reads with MiXCR, giving one entry per CDR3 protein. The repertoire consists of 580,000 or so distinct CDR3 sequences, with 15% to 20% occurring once and the leading ten covering 12%. As for time point: newly diagnosed GD, antithyroid drugs for less than 3 months. PBMCs provided the RNA from which the TCR library was made. These data also featured in a second study, about T cells in Graves' hyperthyroidism and ophthalmopathy.

Sequences were derived from peripheral blood mononuclear cells (PBMCs), sampled at new diagnosis, from a patient treated with antithyroid drugs. Every receptor here comes from a man younger than 30 with Graves disease.

This clonotype was detected many times. The rearrangement links TRBV3-1 to TRBJ1-1, with D maybe TRBD1 (5 bases). The V end was cut by 8 bases, the J end by 11 bases, with 24 bases between. Germline CDR1 LGHDT, CDR2 YNNKEL (reference sequence). CDR3 length: 14 amino acids. CDR3 sequence (DNA): TGTGCCAGCGGACGGGACGCGTCCACGGCGGAGGCTTTCTTT. Its protein product is CASGRDASTAEAFF.

To note about this clonotype: This may be a read error: a much more frequent sequence differs by one nucleotide. The chain uses TRBV5-1 and TRBJ2-3, with no clear D. In germline, CDR1 is SGHRS, CDR2 YFSETQ. The CDR3 has 13 residues. For the CDR3, the DNA is TGTGCCAGCAGACCGGACGCCGCAGATACGCAGTATTTT. Residues: CASRPDAADTQYF.

Only a few counts were recorded for this clonotype. CDR3 region: CATSDVGSEQYF. CDR3 DNA sequence: TGTGCCACCAGTGACGTGGGCAGCGAGCAGTACTTC. The chain links TRBV24-1 to TRBJ2-7; D gene unclear. The V and J ends lost 4 bases and 6 bases respectively, with 9 bases between them. Germline V CDR1 and CDR2: KGHDR, SFDVKD. This CDR3 region has 12 residues.

This chain connects TRBV19 to TRBJ1-5; 8 bases fit TRBD1. The V gene's germline CDR1 is LNHDA and CDR2 SQIVND (reference sequence). CDR3 length equals 16 residues. The junction had 9 bases not matched to a gene; V was cut back by 6 bases and J by 2 bases. The CDR3 protein is CASSAFGRGRNQPQHF. CDR3 DNA: TGTGCCAGTAGCGCCTTTGGCAGGGGGCGCAATCAGCCCCAGCATTTT.

This clonotype was picked up many times. This sequence joins TRBV5-1 and TRBJ2-7; TRBD2 matches 12 bases. The V and J ends lost 0 bases and 0 bases, in that order; junction bases with no gene match: 1. Germline CDR1 is SGHRS and CDR2 is YFSETQ. The CDR3 sequence is 16 residues long. CDR3 in amino acids: CASSLGLAGASYEQYF. The CDR3 DNA follows: TGCGCCAGCAGCTTGGGACTAGCGGGAGCCTCCTACGAGCAGTACTTC.

This clonotype was observed many times. The chain uses TRBV29-1 and TRBJ2-2, with 7 bases aligning to TRBD1. The CDR3 is 13 amino acids. Losses at the gene ends were 2 bases for V and 7 bases for J; bases not matched to a gene: 4. CDR1 and CDR2 (germline): SQVTM, ANQGSEA. The CDR3 loop reads CSVERQGVGELFF. Here the CDR3 DNA reads TGCAGCGTTGAACGGCAGGGGGTCGGGGAGCTGTTTTTT.

This clonotype was seen ten or more times. The chain carries TRBV3-1 and TRBJ1-6; TRBD1 matches 7 bases. V gave up 4 bases and J gave up 10 bases; unmatched junction bases: 10. Germline V CDR1 and CDR2: LGHDT, YNNKEL (reference sequence). This CDR3 contains 15 residues. The CDR3 bases are TGTGCCAGCAGCCTATTCGGGGACAGCTTCTCACCCCTCCACTTT. It codes for CASSLFGDSFSPLHF.

The sample holds many counts of this clonotype. J is TRBJ1-1 and V is TRBV12-3 or TRBV12-4; D call uncertain. The CDR3 consists of 15 residues. The V end lost 0 bases, the J end lost 0 bases, and 8 bases lay between the germline ends. The CDR3, as DNA: TGTGCCAGCAGTTTAGCAGACGTCATGAACACTGAAGCTTTCTTT. It yields the protein CASSLADVMNTEAFF.

This clonotype appeared many times. The DNA of the CDR3 is TGTGCCAGCAGTTCCCCGGCGGAGGGCGGGGTCCTCACCTTC. Amino acids: CASSSPAEGGVLTF. The chain is built from TRBV6-9 and TRBJ1-2; no reliable D call. The length of the CDR3 is 14 residues. V was trimmed by 4 bases and J by 13 bases, leaving 22 bases between them. Germline V gives CDR1 MNHGY, CDR2 SVAAGI.

The gene calls are TRBV5-8 and TRBJ2-1; the match to TRBD2 covers 7 bases. With V trimmed by 9 bases and J by 4 bases, 10 bases remained unmatched. Germline V gene sequence: CDR1 SGHTS, CDR2 YDEGEE. The CDR3 runs 14 residues. CDR3 sequence reads: CATLQGGRYNEQFF. In nucleotides, the CDR3 is TGTGCCACCCTCCAGGGCGGGAGATACAATGAGCAGTTCTTC.

The rearrangement uses TRBV12-3 or TRBV12-4 and TRBJ2-7; the D gene could be TRBD1 or TRBD2 (5 bases each). This CDR3 has 14 residues. V lost 1 base and J 6 bases, leaving 13 bases between the germline ends. CDR3 in amino acids: CASSLGGGLLEQYF. CDR3 in DNA: TGTGCCAGCAGTTTAGGGGGCGGGCTCCTCGAGCAGTACTTC.

This clonotype was detected ten times or more. This chain joins TRBV20-1 and TRBJ2-3; unclear D gene. V lost 0 bases and J 5 bases, leaving 12 bases between the germline ends. The CDR3 consists of 14 residues. Germline loops: CDR1 DFQATT, CDR2 SNEGSKA (reference sequence). Here the CDR3 reads CSARDLQSEDTQYF. The CDR3 nucleotides are TGCAGTGCTAGAGATCTGCAGTCAGAAGATACGCAGTATTTT.

This rearrangement joins TRBV30 to TRBJ2-5, with D possibly being TRBD2 (5 bases). Germline CDR1 GTSNPN, CDR2 SVGIG (reference sequence). This CDR3 spans 15 amino acids. The V end was cut by 1 base, the J end by 5 bases, with 17 bases between. The CDR3 here is CAWSADWERTETQYF. The CDR3 nucleotides read TGTGCCTGGAGTGCGGACTGGGAGAGAACGGAGACCCAGTACTTC.